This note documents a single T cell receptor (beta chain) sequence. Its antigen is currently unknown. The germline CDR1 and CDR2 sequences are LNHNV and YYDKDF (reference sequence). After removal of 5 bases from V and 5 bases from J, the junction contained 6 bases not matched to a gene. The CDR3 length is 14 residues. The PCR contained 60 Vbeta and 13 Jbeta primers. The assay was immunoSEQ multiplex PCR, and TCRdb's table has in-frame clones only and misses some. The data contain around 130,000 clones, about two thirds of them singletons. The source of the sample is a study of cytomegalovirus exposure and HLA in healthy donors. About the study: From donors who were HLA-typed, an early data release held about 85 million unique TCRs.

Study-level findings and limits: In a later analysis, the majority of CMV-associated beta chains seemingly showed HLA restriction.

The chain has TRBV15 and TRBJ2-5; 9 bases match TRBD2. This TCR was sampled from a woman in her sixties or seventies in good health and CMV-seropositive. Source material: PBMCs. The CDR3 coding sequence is TGTGCCACCAGCCGGAGCGGGGGGCTTGAGACCCAGTACTTC. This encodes CATSRSGGLETQYF.